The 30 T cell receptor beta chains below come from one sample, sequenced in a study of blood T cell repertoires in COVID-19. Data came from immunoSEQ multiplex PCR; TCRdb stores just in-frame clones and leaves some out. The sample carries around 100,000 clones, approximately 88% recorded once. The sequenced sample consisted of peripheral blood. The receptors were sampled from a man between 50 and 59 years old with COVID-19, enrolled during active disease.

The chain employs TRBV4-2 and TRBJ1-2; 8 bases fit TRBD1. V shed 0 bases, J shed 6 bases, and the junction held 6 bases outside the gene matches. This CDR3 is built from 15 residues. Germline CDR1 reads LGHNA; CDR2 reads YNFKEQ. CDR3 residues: CASSQERTGFDGYTF. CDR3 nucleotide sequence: TGTGCCAGCAGCCAAGAGAGGACAGGGTTCGATGGCTACACCTTC.

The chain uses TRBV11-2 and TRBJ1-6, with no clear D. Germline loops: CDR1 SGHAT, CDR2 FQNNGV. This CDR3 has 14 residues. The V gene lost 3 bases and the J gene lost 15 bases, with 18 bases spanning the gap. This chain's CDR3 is CASSLGGLRSVLHF. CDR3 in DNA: TGTGCCAGCAGCTTGGGAGGACTGAGAAGTGTCCTCCACTTT.

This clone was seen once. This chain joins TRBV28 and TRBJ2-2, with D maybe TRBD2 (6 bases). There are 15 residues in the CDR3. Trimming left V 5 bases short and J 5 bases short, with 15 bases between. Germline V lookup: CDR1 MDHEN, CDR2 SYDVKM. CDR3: CASSLRTGRTGELFF. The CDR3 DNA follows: TGTGCCAGCAGTCTCCGGACGGGGAGGACCGGGGAGCTGTTTTTT.

In DNA, the CDR3 is TGCGCCAGCAGCTTGTCTAGCGGGGTTGGTACAGATACGCAGTATTTT. Encoded protein: CASSLSSGVGTDTQYF. The rearrangement uses TRBV5-1 and TRBJ2-3; 9 nucleotides match TRBD2. The CDR3 extends over 16 amino acids. CDR1 and CDR2 from the germline V gene are SGHRS and YFSETQ. V shed 1 base, J shed 3 bases, and the junction held 6 bases outside the gene matches. The full variable domain, with the rest looked up from reference TRBV5-1 and TRBJ2-3, is KAGVTQTPRYLIKTRGQQVTLSCSPISGHRSVSWYQQTPGQGLQFLFEYFSETQRNKGNFPGRFSGRQFSNSRSEMNVSTLELGDSALYLCASSLSSGVGTDTQYFGPGTRLTVL.

CDR3 in amino acids: CASSPEATGGYTF. CDR3 nucleotide sequence: TGTGCCAGCAGCCCCGAGGCCACAGGGGGCTACACCTTC. The V call is TRBV5-8, the J call TRBJ1-2; possible D gene TRBD1, 6 bases. This CDR3 region has 13 residues. Per germline, CDR1 SGHTS and CDR2 YDEGEE. The V gene lost 4 bases and the J gene lost 8 bases, with 15 bases spanning the gap.

The CDR3: CASSGQGPLFTNEKLFF. CDR3 bases: TGTGCCAGCAGTGGACAGGGGCCCCTCTTCACTAATGAAAAACTGTTTTTT. This sequence joins TRBV27 and TRBJ1-4, with 9 bases lining up with TRBD1. Germline V lookup: CDR1 MNHEY, CDR2 SMNVEV (reference sequence). Trimming at V came to 5 bases and at J to 2 bases, leaving 9 bases not matched to a gene. This CDR3 comprises 17 residues.

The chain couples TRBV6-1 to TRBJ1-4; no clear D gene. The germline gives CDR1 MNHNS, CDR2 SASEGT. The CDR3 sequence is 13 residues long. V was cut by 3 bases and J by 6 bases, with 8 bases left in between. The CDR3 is CASSERLYEKLFF. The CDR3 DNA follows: TGTGCCAGCAGTGAGAGACTCTATGAAAAACTGTTTTTT.

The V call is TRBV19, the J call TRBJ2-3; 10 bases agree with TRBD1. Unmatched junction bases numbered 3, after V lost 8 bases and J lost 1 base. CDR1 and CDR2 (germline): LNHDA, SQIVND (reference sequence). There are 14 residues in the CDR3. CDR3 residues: CASSDRGGTDTQYF. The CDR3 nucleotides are TGTGCCAGTTCGGACAGGGGGGGCACAGATACGCAGTATTTT.

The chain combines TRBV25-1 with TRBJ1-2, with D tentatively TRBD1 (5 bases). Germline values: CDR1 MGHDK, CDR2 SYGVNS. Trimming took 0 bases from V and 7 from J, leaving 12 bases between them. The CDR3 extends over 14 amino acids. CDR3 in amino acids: CASSEYRRGSGYTF. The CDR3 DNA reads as TGTGCCAGCAGTGAATATCGGCGGGGGTCTGGCTACACCTTC.

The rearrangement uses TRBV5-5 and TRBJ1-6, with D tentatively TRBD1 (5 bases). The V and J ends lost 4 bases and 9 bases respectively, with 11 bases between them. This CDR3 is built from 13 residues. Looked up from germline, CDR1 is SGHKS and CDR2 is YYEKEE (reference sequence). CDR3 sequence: CASSIERGSPLHF. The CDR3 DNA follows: TGTGCCAGCAGCATCGAAAGGGGTTCACCCCTCCACTTT.

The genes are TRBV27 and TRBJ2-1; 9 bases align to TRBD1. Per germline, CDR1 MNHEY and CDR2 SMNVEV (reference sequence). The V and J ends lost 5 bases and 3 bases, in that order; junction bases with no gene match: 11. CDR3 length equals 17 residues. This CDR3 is CASSQLPGQGIYNEQFF. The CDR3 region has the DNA TGTGCCAGCAGTCAGTTACCCGGACAGGGGATCTACAATGAGCAGTTCTTC.

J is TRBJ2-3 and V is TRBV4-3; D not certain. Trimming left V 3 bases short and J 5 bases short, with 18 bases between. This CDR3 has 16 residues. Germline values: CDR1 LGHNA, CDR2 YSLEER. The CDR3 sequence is CASSQTWARSGDTQYF. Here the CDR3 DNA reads TGCGCCAGCAGCCAGACGTGGGCCCGGTCCGGAGATACGCAGTATTTT.

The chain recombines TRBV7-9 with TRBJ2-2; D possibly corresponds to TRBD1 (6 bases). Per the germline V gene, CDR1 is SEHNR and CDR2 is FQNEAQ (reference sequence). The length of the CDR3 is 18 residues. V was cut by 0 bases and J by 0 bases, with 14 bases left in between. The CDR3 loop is CASSLANSGTPNTGELFF. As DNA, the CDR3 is TGTGCCAGCAGCTTAGCGAACTCCGGGACACCGAACACCGGGGAGCTGTTTTTT. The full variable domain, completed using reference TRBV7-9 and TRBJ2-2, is DTGVSQNPRHKITKRGQNVTFRCDPISEHNRLYWYRQTLGQGPEFLTYFQNEAQLEKSRLLSDRFSAERPKGSFSTLEIQRTEQGDSAMYLCASSLANSGTPNTGELFFGEGSRLTVL.

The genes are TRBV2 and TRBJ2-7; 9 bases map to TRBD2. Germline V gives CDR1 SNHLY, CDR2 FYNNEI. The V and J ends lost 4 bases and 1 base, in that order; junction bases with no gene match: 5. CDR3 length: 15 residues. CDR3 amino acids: CASSASGGNSYEQYF. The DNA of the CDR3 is TGTGCCAGCAGTGCCAGCGGGGGGAATTCCTACGAGCAGTACTTC.

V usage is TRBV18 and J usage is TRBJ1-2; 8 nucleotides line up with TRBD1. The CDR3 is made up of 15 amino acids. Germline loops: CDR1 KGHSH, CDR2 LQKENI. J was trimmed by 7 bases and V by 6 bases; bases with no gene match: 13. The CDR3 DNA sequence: TGTGCCAGCTCGCCATCTACAGGGGGAGACGGTGGCTACACCTTC. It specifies CASSPSTGGDGGYTF.

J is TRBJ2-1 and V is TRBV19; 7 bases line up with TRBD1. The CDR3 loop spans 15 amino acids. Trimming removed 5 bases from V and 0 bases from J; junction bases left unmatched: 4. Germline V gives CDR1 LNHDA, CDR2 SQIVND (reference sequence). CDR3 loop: CASSLQGSSYNEQFF. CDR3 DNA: TGTGCCAGTAGTTTACAGGGGAGCTCCTACAATGAGCAGTTCTTC.

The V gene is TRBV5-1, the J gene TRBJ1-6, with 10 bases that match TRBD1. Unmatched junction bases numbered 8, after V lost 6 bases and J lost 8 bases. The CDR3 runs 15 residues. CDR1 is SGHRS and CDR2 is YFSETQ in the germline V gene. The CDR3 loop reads CASNPGQGTDSPLHF. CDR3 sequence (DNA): TGCGCCAGCAACCCGGGACAGGGGACAGATTCACCCCTCCACTTT.

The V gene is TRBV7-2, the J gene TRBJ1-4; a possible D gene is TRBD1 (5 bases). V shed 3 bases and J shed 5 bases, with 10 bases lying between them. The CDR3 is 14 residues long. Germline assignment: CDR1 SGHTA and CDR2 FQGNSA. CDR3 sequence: CASSFRVGNEKLFF. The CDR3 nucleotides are TGTGCCAGCAGCTTCAGGGTAGGGAATGAAAAACTGTTTTTT.

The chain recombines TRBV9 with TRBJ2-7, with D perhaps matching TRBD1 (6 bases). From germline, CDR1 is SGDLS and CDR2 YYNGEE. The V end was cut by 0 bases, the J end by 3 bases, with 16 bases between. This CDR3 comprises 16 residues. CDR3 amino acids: CASSVAGTPSIYEQYF. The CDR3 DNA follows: TGTGCCAGCAGCGTAGCCGGGACACCCAGCATCTACGAGCAGTACTTC.

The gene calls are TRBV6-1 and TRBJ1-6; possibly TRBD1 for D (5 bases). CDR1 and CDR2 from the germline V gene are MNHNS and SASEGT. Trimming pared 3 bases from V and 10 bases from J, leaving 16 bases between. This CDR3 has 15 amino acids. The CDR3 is CASSDIIGVGSPLHF. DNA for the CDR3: TGTGCCAGCAGTGATATTATAGGGGTAGGGTCACCCCTCCACTTT.

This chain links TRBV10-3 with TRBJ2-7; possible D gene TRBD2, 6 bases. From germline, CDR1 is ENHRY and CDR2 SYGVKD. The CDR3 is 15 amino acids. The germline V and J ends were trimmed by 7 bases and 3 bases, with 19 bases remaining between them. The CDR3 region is CAIMKQGGGNYEQYF. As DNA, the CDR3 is TGTGCCATCATGAAGCAGGGAGGAGGTAACTACGAGCAGTACTTC.

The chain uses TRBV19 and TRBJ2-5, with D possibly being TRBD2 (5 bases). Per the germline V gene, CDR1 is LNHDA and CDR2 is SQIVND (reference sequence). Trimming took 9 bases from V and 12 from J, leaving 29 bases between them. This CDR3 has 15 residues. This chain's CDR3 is CASQLVAASMEFEYF. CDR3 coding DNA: TGTGCCAGCCAACTAGTCGCCGCTAGTATGGAGTTTGAGTACTTC.

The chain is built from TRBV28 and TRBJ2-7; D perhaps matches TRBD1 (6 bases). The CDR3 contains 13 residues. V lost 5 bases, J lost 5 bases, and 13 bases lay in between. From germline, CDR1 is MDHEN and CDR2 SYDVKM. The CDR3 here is CASSGRGHDEQYF. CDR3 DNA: TGTGCCAGCAGTGGCAGGGGCCATGACGAGCAGTACTTC. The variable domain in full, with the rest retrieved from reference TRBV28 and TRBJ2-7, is DVKVTQSSRYLVKRTGEKVFLECVQDMDHENMFWYRQDPGLGLRLIYFSYDVKMKEKGDIPEGYSVSREKKERFSLILESASTNQTSMYLCASSGRGHDEQYFGPGTRLTVT.

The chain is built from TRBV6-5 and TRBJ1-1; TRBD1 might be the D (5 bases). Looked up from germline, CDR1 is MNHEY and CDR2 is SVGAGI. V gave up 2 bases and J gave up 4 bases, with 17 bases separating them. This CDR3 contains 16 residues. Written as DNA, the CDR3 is TGTGCCAGCAGTTACGTCGACCCGGGCCAGGGCACTGAAGCTTTCTTT. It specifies CASSYVDPGQGTEAFF.

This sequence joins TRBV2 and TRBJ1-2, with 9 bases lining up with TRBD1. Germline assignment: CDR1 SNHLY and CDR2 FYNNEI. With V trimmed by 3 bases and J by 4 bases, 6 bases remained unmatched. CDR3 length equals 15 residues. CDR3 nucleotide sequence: TGTGCCAGCAGTGATGACAGGGGGTCTGTCTATGGCTACACCTTC. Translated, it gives CASSDDRGSVYGYTF.

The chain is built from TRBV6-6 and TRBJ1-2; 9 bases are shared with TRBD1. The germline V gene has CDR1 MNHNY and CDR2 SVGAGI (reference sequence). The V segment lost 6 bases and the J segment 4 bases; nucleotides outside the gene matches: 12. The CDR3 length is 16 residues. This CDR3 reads CASRPLTGGSSYGYTF. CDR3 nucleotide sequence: TGTGCCAGCAGGCCCCTCACAGGGGGCTCTAGCTATGGCTACACCTTC.

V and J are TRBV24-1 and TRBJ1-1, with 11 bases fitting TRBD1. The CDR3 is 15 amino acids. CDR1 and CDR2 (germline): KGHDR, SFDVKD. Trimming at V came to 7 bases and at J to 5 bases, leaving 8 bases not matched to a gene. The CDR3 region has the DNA TGTGCCACCAGGGATCGAGGGGACAGGGGGACTGAAGCTTTCTTT. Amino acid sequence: CATRDRGDRGTEAFF.

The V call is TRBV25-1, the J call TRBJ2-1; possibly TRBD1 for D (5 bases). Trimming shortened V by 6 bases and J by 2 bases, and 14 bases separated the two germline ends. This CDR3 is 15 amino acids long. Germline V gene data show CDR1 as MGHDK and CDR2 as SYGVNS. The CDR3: CASRDQGRAYNEQFF. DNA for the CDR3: TGTGCCAGCAGGGACCAGGGAAGGGCCTACAATGAGCAGTTCTTC.

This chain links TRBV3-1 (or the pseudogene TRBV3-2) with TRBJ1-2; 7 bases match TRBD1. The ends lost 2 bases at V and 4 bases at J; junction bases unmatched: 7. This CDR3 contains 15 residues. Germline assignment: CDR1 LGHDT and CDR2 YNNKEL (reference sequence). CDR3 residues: CASSQIAAGGYGYTF. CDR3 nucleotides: TGTGCCAGCAGCCAAATAGCGGCAGGGGGCTATGGCTACACCTTC.

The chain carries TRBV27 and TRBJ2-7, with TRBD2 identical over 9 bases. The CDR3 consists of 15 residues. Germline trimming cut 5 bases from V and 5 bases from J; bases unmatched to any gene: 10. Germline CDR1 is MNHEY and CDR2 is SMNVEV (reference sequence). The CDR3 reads CASSPGAGGWNEQYF. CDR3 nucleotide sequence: TGTGCCAGCAGTCCAGGGGCGGGGGGGTGGAACGAGCAGTACTTC.